This TCR beta chain was retrieved from a study of blood T cells in healthy people across ages. This clonotype was found many times. In terms of origin and age, donors were healthy Caucasian individuals from Russia aged about 6 to 90. Each individual donor underwent a draw of approximately 10 milliliters of peripheral blood. The CDR3 covers 14 residues. Germline V lookup: CDR1 SGHRS, CDR2 YFSETQ. Trimming pared 7 bases from V and 5 bases from J, leaving 17 bases between. Using a J-beta primer mix together with a sample-barcoded 5' primer, a second PCR was run for roughly 6 to 11 cycles. TCRdb reprocessed the 5' RACE reads via MiXCR and lists one record per CDR3 protein. The sample holds hundreds of thousands of distinct CDR3 sequences, approximately 52% seen once.

The chain employs TRBV5-1 and TRBJ2-3; possible D gene TRBD2, 6 bases. What was sequenced was blood. The receptor was derived from a woman aged 80 or over in good health. The CDR3 is CASHLPGVEDTQYF. CDR3 DNA: TGCGCCAGCCATCTTCCGGGGGTGGAAGATACGCAGTATTTT.